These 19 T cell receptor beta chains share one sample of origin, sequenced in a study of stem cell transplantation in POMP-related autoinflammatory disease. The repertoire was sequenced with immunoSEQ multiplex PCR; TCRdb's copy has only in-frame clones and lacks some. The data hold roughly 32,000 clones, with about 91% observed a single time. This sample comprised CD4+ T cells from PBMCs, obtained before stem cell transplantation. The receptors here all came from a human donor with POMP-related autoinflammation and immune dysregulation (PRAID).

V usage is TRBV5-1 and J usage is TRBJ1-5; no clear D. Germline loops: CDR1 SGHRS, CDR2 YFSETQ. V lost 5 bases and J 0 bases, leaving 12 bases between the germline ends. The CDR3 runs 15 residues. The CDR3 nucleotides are TGCGCCAGCAGAGACGGGTTAAATAGCAATCAGCCCCAGCATTTT. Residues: CASRDGLNSNQPQHF. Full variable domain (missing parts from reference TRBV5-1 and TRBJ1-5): KAGVTQTPRYLIKTRGQQVTLSCSPISGHRSVSWYQQTPGQGLQFLFEYFSETQRNKGNFPGRFSGRQFSNSRSEMNVSTLELGDSALYLCASRDGLNSNQPQHFGDGTRLSIL.

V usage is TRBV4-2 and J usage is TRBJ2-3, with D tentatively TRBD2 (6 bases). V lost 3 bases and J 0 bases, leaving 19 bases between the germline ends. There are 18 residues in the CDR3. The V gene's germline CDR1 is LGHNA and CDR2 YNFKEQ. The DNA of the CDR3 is TGTGCCAGCAGCCAGGAGCCCAGGAGGGCCTCTAGCACAGATACGCAGTATTTT. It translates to CASSQEPRRASSTDTQYF.

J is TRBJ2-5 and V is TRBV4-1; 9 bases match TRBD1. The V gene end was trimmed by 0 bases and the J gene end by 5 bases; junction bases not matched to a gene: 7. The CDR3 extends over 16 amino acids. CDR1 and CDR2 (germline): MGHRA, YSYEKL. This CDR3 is CASSQERTGAVETQYF. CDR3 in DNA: TGCGCCAGCAGCCAAGAACGGACAGGGGCAGTGGAGACCCAGTACTTC.

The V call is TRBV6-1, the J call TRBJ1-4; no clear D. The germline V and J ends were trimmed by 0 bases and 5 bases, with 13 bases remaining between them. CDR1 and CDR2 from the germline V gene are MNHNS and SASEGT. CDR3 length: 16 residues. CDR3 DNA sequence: TGTGCCAGCAGTGAAGCCGGGCCCTTCCTGAATGAAAAACTGTTTTTT. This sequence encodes CASSEAGPFLNEKLFF.

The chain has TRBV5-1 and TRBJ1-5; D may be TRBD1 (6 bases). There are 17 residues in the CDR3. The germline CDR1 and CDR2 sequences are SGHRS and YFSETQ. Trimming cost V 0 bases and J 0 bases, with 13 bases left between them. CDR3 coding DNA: TGCGCCAGCAGCTTGGGGGCAGGGGCTAATAGCAATCAGCCCCAGCATTTT. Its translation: CASSLGAGANSNQPQHF. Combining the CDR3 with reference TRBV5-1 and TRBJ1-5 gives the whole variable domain KAGVTQTPRYLIKTRGQQVTLSCSPISGHRSVSWYQQTPGQGLQFLFEYFSETQRNKGNFPGRFSGRQFSNSRSEMNVSTLELGDSALYLCASSLGAGANSNQPQHFGDGTRLSIL.

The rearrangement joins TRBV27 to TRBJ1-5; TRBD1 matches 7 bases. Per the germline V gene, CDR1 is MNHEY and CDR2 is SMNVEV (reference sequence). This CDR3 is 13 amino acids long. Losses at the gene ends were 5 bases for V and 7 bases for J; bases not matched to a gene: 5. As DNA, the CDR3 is TGTGCCAGCAGTCTACAGGGGTGGCAGCCCCAGCATTTT. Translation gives CASSLQGWQPQHF.

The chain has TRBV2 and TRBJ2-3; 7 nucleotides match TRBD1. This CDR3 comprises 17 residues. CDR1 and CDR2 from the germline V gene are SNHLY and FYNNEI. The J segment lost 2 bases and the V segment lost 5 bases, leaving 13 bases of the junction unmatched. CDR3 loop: CASSSPSQGPFTDTQYF. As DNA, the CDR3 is TGTGCCAGCAGTTCTCCCTCACAGGGGCCTTTCACAGATACGCAGTATTTT. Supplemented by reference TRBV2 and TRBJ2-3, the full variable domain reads EPEVTQTPSHQVTQMGQEVILRCVPISNHLYFYWYRQILGQKVEFLVSFYNNEISEKSEIFDDQFSVERPDGSNFTLKIRSTKLEDSAMYFCASSSPSQGPFTDTQYFGPGTRLTVL.

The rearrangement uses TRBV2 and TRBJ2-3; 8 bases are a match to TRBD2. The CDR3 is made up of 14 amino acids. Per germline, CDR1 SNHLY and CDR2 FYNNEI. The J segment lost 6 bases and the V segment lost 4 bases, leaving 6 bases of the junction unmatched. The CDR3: CASSALRGGDTQYF. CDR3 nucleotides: TGTGCCAGCAGTGCACTCCGGGGGGGGGATACGCAGTATTTT. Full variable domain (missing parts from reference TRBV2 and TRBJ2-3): EPEVTQTPSHQVTQMGQEVILRCVPISNHLYFYWYRQILGQKVEFLVSFYNNEISEKSEIFDDQFSVERPDGSNFTLKIRSTKLEDSAMYFCASSALRGGDTQYFGPGTRLTVL.

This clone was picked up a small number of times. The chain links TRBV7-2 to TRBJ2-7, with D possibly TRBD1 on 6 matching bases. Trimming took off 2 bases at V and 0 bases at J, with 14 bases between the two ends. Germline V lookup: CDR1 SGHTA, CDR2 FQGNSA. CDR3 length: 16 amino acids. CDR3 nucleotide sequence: TGTGCCAGCAGCTTACGACAGGCCCGAAGCTCCTACGAGCAGTACTTC. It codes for CASSLRQARSSYEQYF.

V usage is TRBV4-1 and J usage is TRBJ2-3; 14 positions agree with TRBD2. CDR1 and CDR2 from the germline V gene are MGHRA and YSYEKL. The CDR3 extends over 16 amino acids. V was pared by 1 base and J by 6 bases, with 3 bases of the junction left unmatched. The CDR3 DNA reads TGCGCCAGCAGCCAAGTGGGACTAGCGGGAGAGGATACGCAGTATTTT. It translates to CASSQVGLAGEDTQYF.

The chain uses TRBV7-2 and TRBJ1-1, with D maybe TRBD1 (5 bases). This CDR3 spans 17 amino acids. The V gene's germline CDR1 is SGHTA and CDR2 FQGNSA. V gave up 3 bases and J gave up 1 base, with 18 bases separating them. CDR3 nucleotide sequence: TGTGCCAGCAGCTTGGCAGGACATCTCCCTCGGAACACTGAAGCTTTCTTT. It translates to CASSLAGHLPRNTEAFF.

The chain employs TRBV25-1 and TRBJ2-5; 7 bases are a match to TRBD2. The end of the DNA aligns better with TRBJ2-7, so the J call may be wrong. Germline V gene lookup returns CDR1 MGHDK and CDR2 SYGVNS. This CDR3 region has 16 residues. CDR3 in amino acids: CASRRAGAGRAYEQYF. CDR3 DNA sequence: TGTGCCAGCAGAAGGGCCGGGGCAGGGAGGGCCTACGAGCAGTACTTC.

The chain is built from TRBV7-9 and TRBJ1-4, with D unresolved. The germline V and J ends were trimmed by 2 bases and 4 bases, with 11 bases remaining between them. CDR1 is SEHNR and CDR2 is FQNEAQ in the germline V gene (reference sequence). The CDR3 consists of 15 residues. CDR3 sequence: CASSLLAWGNEKLFF. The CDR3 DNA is TGTGCCAGCAGCTTACTGGCGTGGGGTAATGAAAAACTGTTTTTT. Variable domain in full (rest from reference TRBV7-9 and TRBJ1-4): DTGVSQNPRHKITKRGQNVTFRCDPISEHNRLYWYRQTLGQGPEFLTYFQNEAQLEKSRLLSDRFSAERPKGSFSTLEIQRTEQGDSAMYLCASSLLAWGNEKLFFGSGTQLSVL.

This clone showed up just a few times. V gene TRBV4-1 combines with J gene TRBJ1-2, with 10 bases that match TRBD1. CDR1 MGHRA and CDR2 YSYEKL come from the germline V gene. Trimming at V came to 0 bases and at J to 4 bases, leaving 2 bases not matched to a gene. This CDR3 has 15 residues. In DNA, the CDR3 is TGCGCCAGCAGCCAAGATCGGACAGGGGGCTATGGCTACACCTTC. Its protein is CASSQDRTGGYGYTF.

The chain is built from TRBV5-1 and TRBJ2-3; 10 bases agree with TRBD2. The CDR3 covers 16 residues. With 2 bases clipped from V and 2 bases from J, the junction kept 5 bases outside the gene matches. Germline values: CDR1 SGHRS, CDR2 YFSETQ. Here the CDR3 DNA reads TGCGCCAGCAGCTTCCGGACTAGCGGTTCCACAGATACGCAGTATTTT. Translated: CASSFRTSGSTDTQYF.

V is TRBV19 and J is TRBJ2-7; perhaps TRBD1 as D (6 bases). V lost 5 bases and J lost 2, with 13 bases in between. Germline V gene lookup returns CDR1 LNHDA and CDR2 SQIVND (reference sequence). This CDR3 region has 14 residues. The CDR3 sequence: CASSAPRDTYEQYF. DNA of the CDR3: TGTGCCAGTAGTGCGCCCCGGGACACCTACGAGCAGTACTTC. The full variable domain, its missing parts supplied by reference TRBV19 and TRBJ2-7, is DGGITQSPKYLFRKEGQNVTLSCEQNLNHDAMYWYRQDPGQGLRLIYYSQIVNDFQKGDIAEGYSVSREKKESFPLTVTSAQKNPTAFYLCASSAPRDTYEQYFGPGTRLTVT.

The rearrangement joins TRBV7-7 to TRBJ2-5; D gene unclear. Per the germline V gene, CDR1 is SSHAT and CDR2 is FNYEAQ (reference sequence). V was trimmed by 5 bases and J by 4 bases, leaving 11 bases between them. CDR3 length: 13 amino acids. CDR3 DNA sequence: TGTGCCAGCAGCCCGGGCTTCGGAGAGACCCAGTACTTC. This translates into CASSPGFGETQYF.

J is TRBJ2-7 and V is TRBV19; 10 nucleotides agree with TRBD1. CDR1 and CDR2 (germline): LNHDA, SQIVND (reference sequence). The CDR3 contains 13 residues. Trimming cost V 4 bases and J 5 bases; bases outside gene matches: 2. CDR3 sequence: CASSRDRGDEQYF. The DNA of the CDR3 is TGTGCCAGTAGTAGGGACAGGGGCGACGAGCAGTACTTC.

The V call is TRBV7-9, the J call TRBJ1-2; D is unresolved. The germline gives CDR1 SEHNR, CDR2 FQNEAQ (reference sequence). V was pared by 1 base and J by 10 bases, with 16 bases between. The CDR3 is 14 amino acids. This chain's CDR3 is CASSLGGQDTFYTF. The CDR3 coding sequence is TGTGCCAGCAGCTTAGGCGGTCAAGACACCTTCTACACCTTC.